The 4 T cell receptor beta chains below all came from one sample that was sequenced in a study of a mutant IDH1 vaccine in newly diagnosed glioma. Generated by immunoSEQ multiplex PCR, the TCRdb table keeps only in-frame clones and is missing some. In the table there are over 35,000 clones, approximately 88% of which are singletons. These TCRs' antigens remain unknown. Time point noted: week 23, last vaccination. The content of each vaccine dose was 300 ug of mutant IDH1 20-mer peptide, and topical imiquimod accompanied it. Material: PBMCs, obtained from a glioma patient whose treatment included an IDH1 peptide vaccine. The source of these receptors is a young woman with glioma. Some clones in this sample may be carry-over from other donors' samples.

This chain links TRBV15 with TRBJ2-7; TRBD1 might be the D (6 bases). Germline-derived CDR1 and CDR2 are LNHNV and YYDKDF (reference sequence). The germline V and J ends were trimmed by 0 bases and 4 bases, with 10 bases remaining between them. The CDR3 runs 14 residues. The CDR3 coding sequence is TGTGCCACCAGCAGAGACAGGGGCGGGTACGAGCAGTACTTC. Translation gives CATSRDRGGYEQYF.

This clone appeared a single time. V is TRBV5-4 and J is TRBJ2-7, with 7 positions matching TRBD1. The CDR3 is 15 amino acids. Germline V CDR1 and CDR2: SGHNT, YYREEE (reference sequence). J lost 0 bases, V lost 4 bases, and 7 bases had no gene match. Here the CDR3 DNA reads TGTGCCAGCAGCGCGGACAGGCTTAGCTCCTACGAGCAGTACTTC. Translating gives CASSADRLSSYEQYF. The variable domain in full, completed from reference TRBV5-4 and TRBJ2-7, reads ETGVTQSPTHLIKTRGQQVTLRCSSQSGHNTVSWYQQALGQGPQFIFQYYREEENGRGNFPPRFSGLQFPNYSSELNVNALELDDSALYLCASSADRLSSYEQYFGPGTRLTVT.

The rearrangement uses TRBV6-5 and TRBJ2-5; the D is unclear. The CDR3 covers 15 residues. With 2 bases removed from V and 5 bases from J, the gap between germline ends came to 15 bases. Germline lookup yields CDR1 MNHEY and CDR2 SVGAGI. The DNA of the CDR3 is TGTGCCAGCAGTTACCGACCTTTTCGGGTGGAGACCCAGTACTTC. It codes for CASSYRPFRVETQYF.

The gene calls are TRBV6-1 and TRBJ2-3; unclear D gene. Trimming cost V 6 bases and J 4 bases, with 8 bases left between them. The CDR3 contains 12 residues. Germline lookup yields CDR1 MNHNS and CDR2 SASEGT. The CDR3 spells CASRPPSDTQYF. CDR3 nucleotides: TGTGCCAGCAGGCCCCCGTCAGATACGCAGTATTTT.